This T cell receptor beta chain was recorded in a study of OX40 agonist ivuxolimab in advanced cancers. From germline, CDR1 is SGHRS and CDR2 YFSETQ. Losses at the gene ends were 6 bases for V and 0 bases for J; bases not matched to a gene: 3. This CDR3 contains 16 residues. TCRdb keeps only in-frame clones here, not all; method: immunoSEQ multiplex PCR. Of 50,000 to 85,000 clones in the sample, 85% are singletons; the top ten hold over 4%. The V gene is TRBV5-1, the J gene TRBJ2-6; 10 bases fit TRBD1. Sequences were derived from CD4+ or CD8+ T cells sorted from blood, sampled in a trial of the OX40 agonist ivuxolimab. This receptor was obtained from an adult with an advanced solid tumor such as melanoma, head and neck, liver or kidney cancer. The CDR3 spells CASTGTGVSGANVLTF. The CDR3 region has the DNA TGCGCCAGCACCGGGACAGGGGTCTCTGGGGCCAACGTCCTGACTTTC.